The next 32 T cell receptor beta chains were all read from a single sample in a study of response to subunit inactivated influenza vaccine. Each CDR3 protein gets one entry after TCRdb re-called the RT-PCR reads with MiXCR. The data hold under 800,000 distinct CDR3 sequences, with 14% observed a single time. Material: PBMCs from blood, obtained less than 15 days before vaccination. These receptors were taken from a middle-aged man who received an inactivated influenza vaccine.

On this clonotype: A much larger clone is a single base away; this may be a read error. The CDR3 region has the DNA TGCGCCAGCAGACTGACAGGGAATCACGAGCAGTACTTC. Its translation is CASRLTGNHEQYF. The gene calls are TRBV5-1 and TRBJ2-7; 7 bases map to TRBD1. The CDR3 has 13 amino acids. V lost 5 bases and J lost 5; bases outside the gene matches: 7. Germline CDR1 and CDR2: SGHRS and YFSETQ.

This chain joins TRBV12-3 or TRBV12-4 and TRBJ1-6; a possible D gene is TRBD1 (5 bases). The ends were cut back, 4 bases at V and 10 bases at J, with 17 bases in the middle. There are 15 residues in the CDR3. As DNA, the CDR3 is TGTGCCAGCAGTTGGGCAGGGTCGGCGGGGTCACCCCTCCACTTT. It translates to CASSWAGSAGSPLHF.

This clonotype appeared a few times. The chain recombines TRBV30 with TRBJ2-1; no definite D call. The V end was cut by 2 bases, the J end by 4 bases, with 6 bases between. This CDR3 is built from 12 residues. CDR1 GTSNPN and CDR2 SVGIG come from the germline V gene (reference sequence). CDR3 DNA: TGTGCCTGGAGTCTCCCGTACAATGAGCAGTTCTTC. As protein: CAWSLPYNEQFF.

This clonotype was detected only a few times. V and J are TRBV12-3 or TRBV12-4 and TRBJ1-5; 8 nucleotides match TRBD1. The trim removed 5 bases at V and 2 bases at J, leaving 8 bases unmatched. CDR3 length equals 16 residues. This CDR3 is CASSLHRTGRNQPQHF. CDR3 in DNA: TGTGCCAGCAGTCTCCATCGGACAGGGCGCAATCAGCCCCAGCATTTT.

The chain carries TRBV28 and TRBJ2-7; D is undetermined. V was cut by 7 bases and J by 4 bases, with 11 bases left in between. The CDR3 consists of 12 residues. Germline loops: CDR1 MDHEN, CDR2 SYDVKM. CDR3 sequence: CASTGSRYEQYF. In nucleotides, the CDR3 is TGTGCCAGCACCGGCTCCCGATACGAGCAGTACTTC.

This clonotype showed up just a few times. The CDR3 loop reads CASSSAGGSWTGELFF. CDR3 DNA: TGTGCCAGTTCCTCGGCGGGGGGCTCTTGGACCGGGGAGCTGTTTTTT. The chain is built from TRBV12-3 or TRBV12-4 and TRBJ2-2, with 8 bases that match TRBD2. CDR3 length: 16 amino acids. J was trimmed by 5 bases and V by 9 bases; bases with no gene match: 14.

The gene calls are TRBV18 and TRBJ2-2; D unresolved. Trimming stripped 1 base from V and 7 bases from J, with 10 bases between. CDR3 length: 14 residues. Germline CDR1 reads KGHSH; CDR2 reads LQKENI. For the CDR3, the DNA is TGTGCCAGCTCACCACAGGGAATGAACGGGGAGCTGTTTTTT. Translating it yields CASSPQGMNGELFF. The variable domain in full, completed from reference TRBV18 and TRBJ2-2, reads NAGVMQNPRHLVRRRGQEARLRCSPMKGHSHVYWYRQLPEEGLKFMVYLQKENIIDESGMPKERFSAEFPKEGPSILRIQQVVRGDSAAYFCASSPQGMNGELFFGEGSRLTVL.

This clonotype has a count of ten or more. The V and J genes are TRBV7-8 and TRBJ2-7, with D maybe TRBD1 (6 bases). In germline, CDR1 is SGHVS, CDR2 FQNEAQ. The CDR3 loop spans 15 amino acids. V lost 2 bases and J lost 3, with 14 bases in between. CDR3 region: CASSLSSSRGYEQYF. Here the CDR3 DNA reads TGTGCCAGCAGCTTAAGTTCCAGCAGGGGCTACGAGCAGTACTTC.

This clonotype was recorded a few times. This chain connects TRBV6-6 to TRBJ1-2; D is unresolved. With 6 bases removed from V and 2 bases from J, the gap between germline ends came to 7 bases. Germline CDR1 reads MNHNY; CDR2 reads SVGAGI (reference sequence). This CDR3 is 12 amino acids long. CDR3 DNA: TGTGCCAGCAGGGGAGCCAACTATGGCTACACCTTC. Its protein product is CASRGANYGYTF.

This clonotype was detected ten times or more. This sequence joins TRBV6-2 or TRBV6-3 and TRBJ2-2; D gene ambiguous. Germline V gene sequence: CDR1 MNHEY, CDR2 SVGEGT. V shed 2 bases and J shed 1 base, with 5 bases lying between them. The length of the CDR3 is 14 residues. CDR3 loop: CASSYRENTGELFF. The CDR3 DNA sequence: TGTGCCAGCAGTTACAGGGAGAACACCGGGGAGCTGTTTTTT.

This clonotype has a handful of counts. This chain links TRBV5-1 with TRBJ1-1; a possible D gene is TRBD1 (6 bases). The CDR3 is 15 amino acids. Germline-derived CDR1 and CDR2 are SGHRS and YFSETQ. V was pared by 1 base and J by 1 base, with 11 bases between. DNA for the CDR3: TGCGCCAGCAGCTTGTTTAGGGGGACGAACACTGAAGCTTTCTTT. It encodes CASSLFRGTNTEAFF.

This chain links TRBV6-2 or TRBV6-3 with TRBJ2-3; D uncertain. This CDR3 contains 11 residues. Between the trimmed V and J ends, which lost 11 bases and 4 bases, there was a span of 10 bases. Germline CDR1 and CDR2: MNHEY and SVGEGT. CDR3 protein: CAPTLSDTQYF. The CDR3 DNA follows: TGTGCCCCCACCCTTTCAGATACGCAGTATTTT.

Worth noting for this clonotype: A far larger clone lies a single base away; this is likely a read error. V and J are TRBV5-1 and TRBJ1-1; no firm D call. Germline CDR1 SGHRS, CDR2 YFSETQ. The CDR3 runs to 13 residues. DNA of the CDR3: TGCGCCAGCAGCTTGGGGTCGAACACTGAAGTTTTCTTT. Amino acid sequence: CASSLGSNTEVFF.

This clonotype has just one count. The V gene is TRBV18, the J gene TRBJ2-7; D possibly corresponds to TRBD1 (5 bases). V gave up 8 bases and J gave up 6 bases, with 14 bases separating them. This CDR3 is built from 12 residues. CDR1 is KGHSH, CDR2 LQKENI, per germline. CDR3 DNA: TGTGCCAGCGCAACAAGGGGCAGCGAGCAGTACTTC. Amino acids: CASATRGSEQYF.

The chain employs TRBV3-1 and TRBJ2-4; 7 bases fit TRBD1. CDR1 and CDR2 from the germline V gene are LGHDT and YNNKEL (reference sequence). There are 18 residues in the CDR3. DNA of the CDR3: TGTACCTGCTGTTTACACCCTCCGGGACAGAAGATCAAAAACATTCAGTACTTC. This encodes CTCCLHPPGQKIKNIQYF.

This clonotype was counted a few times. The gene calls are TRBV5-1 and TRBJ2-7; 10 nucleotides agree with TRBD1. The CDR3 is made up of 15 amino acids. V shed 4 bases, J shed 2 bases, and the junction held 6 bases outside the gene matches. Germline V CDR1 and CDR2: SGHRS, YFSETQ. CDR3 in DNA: TGCGCCAGCAGCATCGGGACAGGGGACACCTACGAGCAGTACTTC. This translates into CASSIGTGDTYEQYF.

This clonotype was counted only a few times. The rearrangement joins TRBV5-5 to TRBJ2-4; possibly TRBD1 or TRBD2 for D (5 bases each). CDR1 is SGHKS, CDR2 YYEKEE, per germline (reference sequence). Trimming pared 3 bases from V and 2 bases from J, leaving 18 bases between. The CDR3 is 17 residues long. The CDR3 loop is CASSSSWDVVTKNIQYF. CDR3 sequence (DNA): TGTGCCAGCAGCTCCTCGTGGGACGTCGTGACCAAAAACATTCAGTACTTC.

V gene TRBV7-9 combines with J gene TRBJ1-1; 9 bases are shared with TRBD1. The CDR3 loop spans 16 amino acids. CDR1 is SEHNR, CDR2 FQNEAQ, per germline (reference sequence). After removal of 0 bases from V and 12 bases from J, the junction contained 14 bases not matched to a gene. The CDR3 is CASSLAKDRGPVGTFF. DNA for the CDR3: TGTGCCAGCAGCTTAGCGAAGGACAGGGGCCCCGTCGGAACTTTCTTT.

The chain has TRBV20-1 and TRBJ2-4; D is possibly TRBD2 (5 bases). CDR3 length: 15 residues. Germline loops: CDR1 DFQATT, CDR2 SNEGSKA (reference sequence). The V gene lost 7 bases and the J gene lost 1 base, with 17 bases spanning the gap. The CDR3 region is CSVESASRAKNIQYF. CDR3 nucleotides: TGCAGTGTCGAGTCCGCTAGCCGGGCCAAAAACATTCAGTACTTC.

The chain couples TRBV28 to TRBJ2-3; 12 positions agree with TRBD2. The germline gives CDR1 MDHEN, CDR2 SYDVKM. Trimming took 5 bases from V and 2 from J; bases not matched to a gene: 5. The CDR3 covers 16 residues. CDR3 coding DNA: TGTGCCAGCAGTGAACTAGCGGGGGGCCTCACAGATACGCAGTATTTT. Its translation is CASSELAGGLTDTQYF.

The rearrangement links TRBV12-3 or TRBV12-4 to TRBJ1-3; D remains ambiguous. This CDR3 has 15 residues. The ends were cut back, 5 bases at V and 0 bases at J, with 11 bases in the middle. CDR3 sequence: CASSDSSSSGNTIYF. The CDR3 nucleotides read TGTGCCAGCAGTGATTCGTCGAGCTCTGGAAACACCATATATTTT.

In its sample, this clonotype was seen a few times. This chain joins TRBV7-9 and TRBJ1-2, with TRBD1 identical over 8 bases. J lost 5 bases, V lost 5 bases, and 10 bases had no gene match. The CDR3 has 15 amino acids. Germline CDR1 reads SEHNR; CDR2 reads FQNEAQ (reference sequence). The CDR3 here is CASSPYYTGGYGYTF. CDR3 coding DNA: TGTGCCAGCAGCCCCTACTATACAGGGGGGTATGGCTACACCTTC.

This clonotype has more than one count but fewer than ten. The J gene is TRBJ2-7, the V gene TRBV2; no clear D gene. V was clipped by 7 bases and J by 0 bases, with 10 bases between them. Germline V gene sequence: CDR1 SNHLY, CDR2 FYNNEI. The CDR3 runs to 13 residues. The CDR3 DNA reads TGTGCCAGCACTTACGGATTCTCCTACGAGCAGTACTTC. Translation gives CASTYGFSYEQYF.

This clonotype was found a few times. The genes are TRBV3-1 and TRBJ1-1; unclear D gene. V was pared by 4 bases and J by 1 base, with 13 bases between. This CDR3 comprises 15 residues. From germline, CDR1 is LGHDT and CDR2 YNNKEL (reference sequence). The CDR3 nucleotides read TGTGCCAGCAGCCTCCTAGCACGGAGGAACACTGAAGCTTTCTTT. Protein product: CASSLLARRNTEAFF.

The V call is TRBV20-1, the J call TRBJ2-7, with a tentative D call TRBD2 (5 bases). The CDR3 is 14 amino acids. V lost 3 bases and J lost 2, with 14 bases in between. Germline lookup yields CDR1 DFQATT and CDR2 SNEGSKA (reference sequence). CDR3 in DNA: TGCAGTGCTAGTGTATGGAGCGGAACCTACGAGCAGTACTTC. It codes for CSASVWSGTYEQYF.

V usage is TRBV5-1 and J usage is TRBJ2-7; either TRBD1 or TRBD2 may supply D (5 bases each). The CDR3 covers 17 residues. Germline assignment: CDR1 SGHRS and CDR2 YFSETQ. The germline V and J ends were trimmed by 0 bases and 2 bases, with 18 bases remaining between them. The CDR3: CASSLGTLGQHAYEQYF. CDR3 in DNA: TGCGCCAGCAGCTTGGGGACTCTAGGACAACACGCCTACGAGCAGTACTTC.

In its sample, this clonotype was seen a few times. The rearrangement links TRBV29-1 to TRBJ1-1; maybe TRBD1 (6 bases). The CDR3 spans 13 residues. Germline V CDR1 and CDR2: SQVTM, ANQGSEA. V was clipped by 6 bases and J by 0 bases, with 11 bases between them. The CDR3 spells CSVTGRLNTEAFF. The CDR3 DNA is TGCAGCGTCACAGGGAGGCTGAACACTGAAGCTTTCTTT. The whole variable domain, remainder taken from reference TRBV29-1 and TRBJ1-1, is SAVISQKPSRDICQRGTSLTIQCQVDSQVTMMFWYRQQPGQSLTLIATANQGSEATYESGFVIDKFPISRPNLTFSTLTVSNMSPEDSSIYLCSVTGRLNTEAFFGQGTRLTVV.

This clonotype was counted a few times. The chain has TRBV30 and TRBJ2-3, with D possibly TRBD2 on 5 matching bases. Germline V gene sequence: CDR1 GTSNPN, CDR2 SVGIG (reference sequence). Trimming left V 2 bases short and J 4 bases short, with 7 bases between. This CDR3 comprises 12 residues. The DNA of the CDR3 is TGTGCCTGGAGTCGAGGGTCAGATACGCAGTATTTT. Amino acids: CAWSRGSDTQYF.

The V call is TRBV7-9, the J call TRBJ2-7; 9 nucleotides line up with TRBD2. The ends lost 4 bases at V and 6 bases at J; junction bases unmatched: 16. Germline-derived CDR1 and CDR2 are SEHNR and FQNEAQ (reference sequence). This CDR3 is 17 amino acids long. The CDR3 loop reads CASSSRPLAGGPGEQYF. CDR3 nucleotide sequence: TGTGCCAGCAGCTCCCGCCCCCTGGCGGGAGGGCCCGGCGAGCAGTACTTC.

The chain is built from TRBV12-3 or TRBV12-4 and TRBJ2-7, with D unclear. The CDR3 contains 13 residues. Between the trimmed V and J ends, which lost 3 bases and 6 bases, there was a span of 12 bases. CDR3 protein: CASSLVDRTEQYF. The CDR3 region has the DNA TGTGCCAGCAGTTTGGTGGATCGAACCGAGCAGTACTTC.

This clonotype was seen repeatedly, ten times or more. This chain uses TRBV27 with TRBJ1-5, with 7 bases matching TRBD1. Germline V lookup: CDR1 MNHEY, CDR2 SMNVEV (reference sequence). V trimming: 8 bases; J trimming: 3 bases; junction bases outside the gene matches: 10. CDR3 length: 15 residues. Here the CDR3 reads CASSKYRGNNQPQHF. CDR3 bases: TGTGCCAGCTCAAAATACAGGGGAAACAATCAGCCCCAGCATTTT.

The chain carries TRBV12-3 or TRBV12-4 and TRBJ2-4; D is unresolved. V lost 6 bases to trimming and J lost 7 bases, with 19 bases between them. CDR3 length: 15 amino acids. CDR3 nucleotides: TGTGCCAGCAGATCGACGGGTATCGACTCCAACATTCAGTACTTC. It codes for CASRSTGIDSNIQYF.